One sample yielded the 27 T cell receptor beta chains listed below, sequenced in a study of shared clonotypes between healthy human individuals. This table comes from immunoSEQ multiplex PCR, and its TCRdb copy is limited to in-frame clones, with some not included. The profile shows roughly 2 million clones, about 95% of them singletons. Input material: naive CD4+ T cells sorted from blood. The subset was: CD45RA+ positively selected. All receptors derive from a man aged 18-30 years in good health.

The CDR3 DNA reads TGCGCCAGCAGCTACCTTGCAACTAATGAAAAACTGTTTTTT. Amino acid sequence: CASSYLATNEKLFF. The chain joins TRBV4-1 to TRBJ1-4; D is unclear. The CDR3 has 14 amino acids. Germline V gene data show CDR1 as MGHRA and CDR2 as YSYEKL. V was cut by 5 bases and J by 0 bases, with 7 bases left in between.

The V gene is TRBV5-1, the J gene TRBJ2-5, with 11 bases fitting TRBD2. The V segment lost 1 base and the J segment 5 bases; nucleotides outside the gene matches: 7. The CDR3 has 16 residues. CDR1 is SGHRS and CDR2 is YFSETQ in the germline V gene. CDR3 sequence reads: CASSLTSGSPEETQYF. Written as DNA, the CDR3 is TGCGCCAGCAGCTTGACTAGCGGGAGCCCTGAGGAGACCCAGTACTTC. Together with reference TRBV5-1 and TRBJ2-5, the CDR3 gives the full variable domain: KAGVTQTPRYLIKTRGQQVTLSCSPISGHRSVSWYQQTPGQGLQFLFEYFSETQRNKGNFPGRFSGRQFSNSRSEMNVSTLELGDSALYLCASSLTSGSPEETQYFGPGTRLLVL.

Regarding this clone: The same CDR3 is also encoded by other DNA sequences in this sample. This chain connects TRBV30 to TRBJ1-3; D call uncertain. Deletions cut 3 bases from V and 0 bases from J, with 6 bases between. This CDR3 spans 13 amino acids. Germline V CDR1 and CDR2: GTSNPN, SVGIG (reference sequence). The CDR3, as DNA: TGTGCCTGGAGCCGGGGCTCTGGAAACACCATATATTTT. Amino acid sequence: CAWSRGSGNTIYF.

The rearrangement joins TRBV2 to TRBJ2-3, with D tentatively TRBD2 (7 bases). CDR1 is SNHLY and CDR2 is FYNNEI in the germline V gene. Trimming pared 7 bases from V and 2 bases from J, leaving 13 bases between. This CDR3 is built from 14 residues. CDR3 region: CASMGGLSTDTQYF. For the CDR3, the DNA is TGTGCCAGCATGGGGGGGCTTTCCACAGATACGCAGTATTTT.

The rearrangement links TRBV7-9 to TRBJ1-2, with a weak D call TRBD1 (5 bases). The CDR3 has 16 amino acids. Between the trimmed V and J ends, which lost 5 bases and 6 bases, there was a span of 22 bases. Germline CDR1 and CDR2: SEHNR and FQNEAQ (reference sequence). The CDR3 loop is CASSVSMGEQVHGYTF. DNA for the CDR3: TGTGCCAGCAGCGTATCCATGGGGGAGCAGGTGCATGGCTACACCTTC.

This clone was observed a single time. The rearrangement joins TRBV6-5 to TRBJ2-7, with D perhaps matching TRBD1 (5 bases). The CDR3 is made up of 14 amino acids. The ends were cut back, 2 bases at V and 3 bases at J, with 11 bases in the middle. Germline V CDR1 and CDR2: MNHEY, SVGAGI. CDR3 nucleotides: TGTGCCAGCAGTTACAGGGGAATTCTCTACGAGCAGTACTTC. This codes for CASSYRGILYEQYF.

V usage is TRBV30 and J usage is TRBJ1-5, with a possible D match to TRBD1 (5 bases). The CDR3 length is 14 residues. V was trimmed by 2 bases and J by 3 bases, leaving 11 bases between them. The germline V gene has CDR1 GTSNPN and CDR2 SVGIG (reference sequence). CDR3 DNA: TGTGCCTGGAGTAAAGCCGGGGCCAATCAGCCCCAGCATTTT. Amino acid sequence: CAWSKAGANQPQHF. The full variable domain, completed using reference TRBV30 and TRBJ1-5, is SQTIHQWPATLVQPVGSPLSLECTVEGTSNPNLYWYRQAAGRGLQLLFYSVGIGQISSEVPQNLSASRPQDRQFILSSKKLLLSDSGFYLCAWSKAGANQPQHFGDGTRLSIL.

The rearrangement uses TRBV6-6 and TRBJ2-2; 8 nucleotides match TRBD2. Germline V lookup: CDR1 MNHNY, CDR2 SVGAGI (reference sequence). This CDR3 is built from 15 residues. Trimming at V came to 6 bases and at J to 4 bases, leaving 7 bases not matched to a gene. CDR3 in amino acids: CASSLAGLITGELFF. Here the CDR3 DNA reads TGTGCCAGCAGCCTAGCGGGTTTGATCACCGGGGAGCTGTTTTTT.

This clone appeared a single time. The chain carries TRBV11-2 and TRBJ2-2, with D possibly TRBD1 on 5 matching bases. Per germline, CDR1 SGHAT and CDR2 FQNNGV. V gave up 5 bases and J gave up 6 bases, with 16 bases separating them. The CDR3 contains 15 residues. The CDR3 sequence: CASSDLQGRAGELFF. CDR3 DNA: TGTGCCAGCAGCGACCTCCAGGGCCGGGCCGGGGAGCTGTTTTTT.

The V call is TRBV7-9, the J call TRBJ2-3; TRBD2 matches 9 bases. Trimming took 5 bases from V and 3 from J; bases not matched to a gene: 6. Germline CDR1 reads SEHNR; CDR2 reads FQNEAQ (reference sequence). The length of the CDR3 is 15 residues. The CDR3 DNA reads TGTGCCAGCAGCCGCGTGACTAGCGGAACAGATACGCAGTATTTT. Translation: CASSRVTSGTDTQYF.

J is TRBJ1-1 and V is TRBV5-4, with D perhaps matching TRBD1 (5 bases). The CDR3 loop spans 13 amino acids. Per germline, CDR1 SGHNT and CDR2 YYREEE (reference sequence). Trimming removed 4 bases at V and 7 bases at J, with 14 bases between. The CDR3 protein is CASSEGTGIEAFF. In nucleotides, the CDR3 is TGTGCCAGCAGCGAGGGTACAGGAATTGAAGCTTTCTTT.

V gene TRBV18 combines with J gene TRBJ2-7; TRBD1 matches at 8 bases. Per the germline V gene, CDR1 is KGHSH and CDR2 is LQKENI. The CDR3 has 14 residues. J was trimmed by 3 bases and V by 4 bases; bases with no gene match: 5. The CDR3 DNA is TGTGCCAGCTCACAGGGCAGGGGGCTCTACGAGCAGTACTTC. Residues: CASSQGRGLYEQYF.

V usage is TRBV9 and J usage is TRBJ2-2, with TRBD1 matching 7 bases. J gave up 8 bases and V 0 bases, and 4 bases lay outside the gene matches. The CDR3 consists of 14 residues. Germline loops: CDR1 SGDLS, CDR2 YYNGEE. CDR3 region: CASSVVGGLGELFF. DNA for the CDR3: TGTGCCAGCAGCGTAGTAGGGGGCCTTGGGGAGCTGTTTTTT.

The chain is built from TRBV10-2 and TRBJ1-6; D is uncertain. CDR1 is WSHSY and CDR2 is SAAADI in the germline V gene. V was pared by 4 bases and J by 7 bases, with 8 bases between. The CDR3 has 13 residues. The CDR3 nucleotides are TGCGCCAGCAGTGGGGCTGTAAATTCACCCCTCCACTTT. Translated: CASSGAVNSPLHF.

V gene TRBV6-6 combines with J gene TRBJ1-5; 9 nucleotides agree with TRBD1. The V segment lost 4 bases and the J segment 1 base; nucleotides outside the gene matches: 5. The CDR3 is 16 residues long. Germline CDR1 MNHNY, CDR2 SVGAGI (reference sequence). CDR3 sequence: CASSSPGTGSNQPQHF. The CDR3 DNA is TGTGCCAGCAGTTCCCCCGGGACAGGGAGCAATCAGCCCCAGCATTTT.

This chain connects TRBV21-1 to TRBJ2-1; TRBD2, as called in the table, went unchecked against the DNA. TRBV21-1 is a recognized pseudogene. The CDR3 is 15 amino acids. Here the CDR3 DNA reads TGTGCCAGCAATCGAAATGGGGGGAGTAGCAATGAGCAGTTCTTC. Its protein product is CASNRNGGSSNEQFF.

In this sample, this clone turned up once. The rearrangement links TRBV5-1 to TRBJ1-1; no clear D gene. CDR1 and CDR2 (germline): SGHRS, YFSETQ. This CDR3 is built from 16 residues. V was pared by 2 bases and J by 0 bases, with 14 bases between. The CDR3 reads CASSLRLLTMNTEAFF. CDR3 bases: TGCGCCAGCAGCTTAAGACTCCTAACGATGAACACTGAAGCTTTCTTT.

The V and J genes are TRBV5-6 and TRBJ1-2, with D tentatively TRBD1 (5 bases). CDR1 SGHDT and CDR2 YYEEEE come from the germline V gene. The germline V and J ends were trimmed by 10 bases and 11 bases, with 21 bases remaining between them. CDR3 length: 12 amino acids. DNA for the CDR3: TGTGCCTCCCAAACCGGGGCCCCCGTTTACACCTTC. Translating it yields CASQTGAPVYTF.

In regard to this clone: Different DNA sequences within this sample yield the same CDR3. V usage is TRBV18 and J usage is TRBJ1-1; D is unresolved. V gave up 3 bases and J gave up 0 bases, with 8 bases separating them. This CDR3 has 14 amino acids. The germline gives CDR1 KGHSH, CDR2 LQKENI. The CDR3 coding sequence is TGTGCCAGCTCACCCCAGGTGGTGAACACTGAAGCTTTCTTT. Translation: CASSPQVVNTEAFF. The full variable domain, in which reference TRBV18 and TRBJ1-1 provide the parts outside the CDR3, is NAGVMQNPRHLVRRRGQEARLRCSPMKGHSHVYWYRQLPEEGLKFMVYLQKENIIDESGMPKERFSAEFPKEGPSILRIQQVVRGDSAAYFCASSPQVVNTEAFFGQGTRLTVV.

This clone has only one observation. The chain joins TRBV27 to TRBJ2-1; 9 positions agree with TRBD2. V trimming: 5 bases; J trimming: 4 bases; junction bases outside the gene matches: 6. The CDR3 runs to 15 residues. Germline V gene sequence: CDR1 MNHEY, CDR2 SMNVEV (reference sequence). CDR3 sequence (DNA): TGTGCCAGCAGTCCGAGACTAGCGGTTTACAATGAGCAGTTCTTC. Amino acids: CASSPRLAVYNEQFF.

This clone came up once. The gene calls are TRBV28 and TRBJ2-7, with 7 bases matching TRBD1. The CDR3 consists of 15 residues. The germline V gene encodes CDR1 MDHEN and CDR2 SYDVKM. With 3 bases clipped from V and 0 bases from J, the junction kept 5 bases outside the gene matches. CDR3 sequence: CASSLLTGSSYEQYF. CDR3 DNA: TGTGCCAGCAGTTTGCTGACAGGGTCCTCCTACGAGCAGTACTTC.

The CDR3 spells CASSKNENSPLHF. In DNA, the CDR3 is TGTGCCAGCAGCAAAAATGAAAATTCACCCCTCCACTTT. V gene TRBV7-3 combines with J gene TRBJ1-6, with D unclear. The V end lost 5 bases, the J end lost 7 bases, and 9 bases lay between the germline ends. The CDR3 extends over 13 amino acids. Germline assignment: CDR1 SGHTA and CDR2 FQGTGA. Full variable domain (remainder filled in from reference TRBV7-3 and TRBJ1-6): GAGVSQTPSNKVTEKGKYVELRCDPISGHTALYWYRQSLGQGPEFLIYFQGTGAADDSGLPNDRFFAVRPEGSVSTLKIQRTERGDSAVYLCASSKNENSPLHFGNGTRLTVT.

The chain has TRBV9 and TRBJ2-7, with TRBD1 as a possible D gene (5 bases). Trimming cost V 4 bases and J 2 bases, with 16 bases left between them. The CDR3 has 15 amino acids. Germline CDR1 is SGDLS and CDR2 is YYNGEE. The CDR3 sequence is CASSPTPPGTYEQYF. The CDR3 DNA follows: TGTGCCAGCAGCCCAACCCCCCCAGGGACCTACGAGCAGTACTTC.

The chain recombines TRBV10-3 with TRBJ1-4; a possible D gene is TRBD1 (5 bases). Germline assignment: CDR1 ENHRY and CDR2 SYGVKD. This CDR3 has 15 residues. V was shortened by 4 bases and J by 0 bases, with 9 bases between the two germline ends. CDR3 amino acids: CAISGGVPTNEKLFF. The CDR3 DNA is TGTGCCATCAGTGGGGGGGTCCCAACTAATGAAAAACTGTTTTTT.

The chain joins TRBV1 to TRBJ2-1; the table's D call, TRBD1, has no DNA check behind it. TRBV1 is shown as a pseudogene. CDR3 length equals 17 residues. The CDR3 here is CTSSPHVPGQGISEQFF. The CDR3 coding sequence is TGCACCAGCAGCCCGCATGTTCCGGGACAGGGGATAAGTGAGCAGTTCTTC.

The chain carries TRBV28 and TRBJ2-5; D not certain. Trimming removed 7 bases at V and 1 base at J, with 7 bases between. CDR3 length: 12 residues. Germline V CDR1 and CDR2: MDHEN, SYDVKM. CDR3 DNA sequence: TGTGCCAGCAACCGAATCCAAGAGACCCAGTACTTC. Protein: CASNRIQETQYF.

V is TRBV6-5 and J is TRBJ2-7; 9 bases fit TRBD2. This CDR3 contains 13 residues. Per the germline V gene, CDR1 is MNHEY and CDR2 is SVGAGI. V lost 1 base and J lost 11; bases outside the gene matches: 6. DNA of the CDR3: TGTGCCAGCAGTTACTTGCTAGCGGGACCGAAGTACTTC. It codes for CASSYLLAGPKYF.